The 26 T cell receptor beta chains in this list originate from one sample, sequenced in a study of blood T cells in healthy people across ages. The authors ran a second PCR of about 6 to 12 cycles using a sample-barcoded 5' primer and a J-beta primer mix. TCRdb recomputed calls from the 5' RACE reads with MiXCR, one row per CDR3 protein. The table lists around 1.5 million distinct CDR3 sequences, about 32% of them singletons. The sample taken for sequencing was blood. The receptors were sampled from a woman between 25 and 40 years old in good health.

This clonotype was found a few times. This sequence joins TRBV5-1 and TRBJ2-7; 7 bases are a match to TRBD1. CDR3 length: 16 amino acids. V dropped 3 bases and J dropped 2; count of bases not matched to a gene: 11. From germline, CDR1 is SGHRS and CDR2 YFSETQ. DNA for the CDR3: TGCGCCAGCAGCTCGGCCCCCGACAGGGCGGCCTACGAGCAGTACTTC. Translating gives CASSSAPDRAAYEQYF.

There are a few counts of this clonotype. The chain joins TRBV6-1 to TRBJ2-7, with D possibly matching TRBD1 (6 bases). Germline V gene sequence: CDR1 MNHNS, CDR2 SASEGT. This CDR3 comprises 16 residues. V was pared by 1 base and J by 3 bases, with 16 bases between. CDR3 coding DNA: TGTGCCAGCAGTGAAGTTTGGGGGCAGGGCGGCTACGAGCAGTACTTC. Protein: CASSEVWGQGGYEQYF.

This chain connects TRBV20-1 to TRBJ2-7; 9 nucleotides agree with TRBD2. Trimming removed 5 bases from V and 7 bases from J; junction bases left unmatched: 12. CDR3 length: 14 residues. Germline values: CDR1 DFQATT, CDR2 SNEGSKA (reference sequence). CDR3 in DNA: TGCAGTGCTCACGGGGGGACTAGCTACAATGAGCAGTACTTC. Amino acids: CSAHGGTSYNEQYF.

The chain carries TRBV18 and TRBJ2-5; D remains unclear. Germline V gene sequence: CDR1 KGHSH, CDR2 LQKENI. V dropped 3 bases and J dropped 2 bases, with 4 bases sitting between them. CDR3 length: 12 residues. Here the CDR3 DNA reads TGTGCCAGCTCACCGAAACAAGAGACCCAGTACTTC. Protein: CASSPKQETQYF.

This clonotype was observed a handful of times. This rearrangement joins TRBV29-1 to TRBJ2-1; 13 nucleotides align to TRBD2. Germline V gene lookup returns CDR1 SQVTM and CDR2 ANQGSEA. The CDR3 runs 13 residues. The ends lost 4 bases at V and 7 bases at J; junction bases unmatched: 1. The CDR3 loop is CSVVGLAGNEQFF. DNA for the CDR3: TGCAGCGTTGTGGGACTAGCGGGGAATGAGCAGTTCTTC.

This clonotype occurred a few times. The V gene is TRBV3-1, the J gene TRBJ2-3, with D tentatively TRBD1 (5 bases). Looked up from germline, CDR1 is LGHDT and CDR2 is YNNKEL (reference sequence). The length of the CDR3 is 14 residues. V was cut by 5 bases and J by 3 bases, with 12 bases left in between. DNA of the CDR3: TGTGCCAGCAGCACCCAGGGCACGACAGATACGCAGTATTTT. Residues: CASSTQGTTDTQYF.

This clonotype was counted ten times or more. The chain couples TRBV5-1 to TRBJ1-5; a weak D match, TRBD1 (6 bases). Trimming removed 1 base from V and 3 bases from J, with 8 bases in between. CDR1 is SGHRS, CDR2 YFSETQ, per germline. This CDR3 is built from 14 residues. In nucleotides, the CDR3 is TGCGCCAGCAGCTTGACAGGGAACAATCAGCCCCAGCATTTT. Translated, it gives CASSLTGNNQPQHF.

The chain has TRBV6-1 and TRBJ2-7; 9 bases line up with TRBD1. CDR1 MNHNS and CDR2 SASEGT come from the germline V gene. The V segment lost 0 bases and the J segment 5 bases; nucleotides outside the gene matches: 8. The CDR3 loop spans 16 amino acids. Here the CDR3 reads CASSEAQIRTGDEQYF. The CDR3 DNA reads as TGTGCCAGCAGTGAAGCGCAAATCAGGACAGGGGACGAGCAGTACTTC.

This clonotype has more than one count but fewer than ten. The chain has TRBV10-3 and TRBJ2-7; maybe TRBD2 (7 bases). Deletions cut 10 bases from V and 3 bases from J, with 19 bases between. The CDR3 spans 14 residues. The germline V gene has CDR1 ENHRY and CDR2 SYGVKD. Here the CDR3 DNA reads TGTGCCACCACCGCCCGGGGAGGGGGCTACGAGCAGTACTTC. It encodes CATTARGGGYEQYF.

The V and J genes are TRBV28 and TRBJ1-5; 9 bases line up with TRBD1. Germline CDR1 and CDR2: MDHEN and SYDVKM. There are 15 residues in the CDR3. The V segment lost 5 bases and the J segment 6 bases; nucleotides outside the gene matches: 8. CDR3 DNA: TGTGCCAGCAGTCAGGGGACAGGGATTTTTCAGCCCCAGCATTTT. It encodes CASSQGTGIFQPQHF.

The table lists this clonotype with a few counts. The CDR3 region is CASSLANKQYF. The CDR3 DNA is TGCGCCAGCAGCTTGGCAAATAAGCAGTACTTC. The chain recombines TRBV5-1 with TRBJ2-7; D gene uncertain. Trimming pared 0 bases from V and 8 bases from J, leaving 6 bases between. This CDR3 is 11 amino acids long. The germline CDR1 and CDR2 sequences are SGHRS and YFSETQ.

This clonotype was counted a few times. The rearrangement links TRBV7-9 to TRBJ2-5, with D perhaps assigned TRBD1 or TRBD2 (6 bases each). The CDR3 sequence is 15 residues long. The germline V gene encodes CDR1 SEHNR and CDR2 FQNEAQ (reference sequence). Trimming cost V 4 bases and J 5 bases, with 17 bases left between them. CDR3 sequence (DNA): TGTGCCAGCAGCTACTTAGGAGGAGGGGGGGAGACCCAGTACTTC. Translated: CASSYLGGGGETQYF.

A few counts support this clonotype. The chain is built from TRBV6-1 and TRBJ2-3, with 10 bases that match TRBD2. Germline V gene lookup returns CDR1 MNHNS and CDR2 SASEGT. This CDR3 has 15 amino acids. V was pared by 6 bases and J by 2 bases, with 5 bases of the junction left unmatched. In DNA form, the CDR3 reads TGTGCCAGCAGGAGAGCGGGGGGGCCCACAGATACGCAGTATTTT. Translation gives CASRRAGGPTDTQYF.

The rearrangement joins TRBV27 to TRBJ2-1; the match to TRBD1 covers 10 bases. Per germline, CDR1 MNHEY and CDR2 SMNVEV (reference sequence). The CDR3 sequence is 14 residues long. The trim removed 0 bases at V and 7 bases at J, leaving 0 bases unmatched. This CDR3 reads CASSLSDRGNEQFF. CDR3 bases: TGTGCCAGCAGTTTATCGGACAGGGGGAATGAGCAGTTCTTC.

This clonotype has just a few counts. The CDR3 is CASSASFYEQYF. In DNA, the CDR3 is TGTGCCAGTTCCGCCTCCTTCTACGAGCAGTACTTC. The V call is TRBV7-9, the J call TRBJ2-7; D is unresolved. This CDR3 contains 12 residues. Trimming took 9 bases from V and 3 from J, leaving 12 bases between them. The germline V gene has CDR1 SEHNR and CDR2 FQNEAQ (reference sequence).

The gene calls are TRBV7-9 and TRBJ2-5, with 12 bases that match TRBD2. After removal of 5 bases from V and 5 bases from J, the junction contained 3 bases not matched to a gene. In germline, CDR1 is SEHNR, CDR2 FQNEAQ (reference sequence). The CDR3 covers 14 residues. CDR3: CASSTSGGFETQYF. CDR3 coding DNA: TGTGCCAGCAGCACTAGCGGGGGGTTTGAGACCCAGTACTTC. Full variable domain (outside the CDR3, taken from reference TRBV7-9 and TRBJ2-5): DTGVSQNPRHKITKRGQNVTFRCDPISEHNRLYWYRQTLGQGPEFLTYFQNEAQLEKSRLLSDRFSAERPKGSFSTLEIQRTEQGDSAMYLCASSTSGGFETQYFGPGTRLLVL.

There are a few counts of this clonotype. In DNA, the CDR3 is TGCAGTGCTAGCGTAGCATCACAGGGGACCCAGTACTTC. Its protein is CSASVASQGTQYF. J is TRBJ2-5 and V is TRBV20-1; tentative D call: TRBD1 (6 bases). Looked up from germline, CDR1 is DFQATT and CDR2 is SNEGSKA (reference sequence). With 3 bases removed from V and 7 bases from J, the gap between germline ends came to 15 bases. This CDR3 contains 13 residues.

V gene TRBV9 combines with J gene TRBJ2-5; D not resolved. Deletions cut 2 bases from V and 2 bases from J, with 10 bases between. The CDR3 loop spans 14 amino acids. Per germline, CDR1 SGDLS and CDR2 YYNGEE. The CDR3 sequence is CASSVWAEQETQYF. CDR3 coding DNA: TGTGCCAGCAGCGTTTGGGCAGAACAAGAGACCCAGTACTTC.

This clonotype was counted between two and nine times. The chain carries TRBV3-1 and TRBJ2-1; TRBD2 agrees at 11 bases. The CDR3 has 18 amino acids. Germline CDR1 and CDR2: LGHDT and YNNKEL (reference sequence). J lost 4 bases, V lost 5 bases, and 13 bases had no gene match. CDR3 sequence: CASSKSRSGGVWYNEQFF. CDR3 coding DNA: TGTGCCAGCAGCAAATCCCGTAGCGGGGGGGTATGGTACAATGAGCAGTTCTTC.

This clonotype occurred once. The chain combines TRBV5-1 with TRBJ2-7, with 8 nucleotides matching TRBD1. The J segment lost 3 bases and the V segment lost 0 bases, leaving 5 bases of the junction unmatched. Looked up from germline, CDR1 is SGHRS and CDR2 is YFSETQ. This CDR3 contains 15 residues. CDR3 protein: CASSLAVGQGYEQYF. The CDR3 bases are TGCGCCAGCAGCTTGGCCGTCGGACAGGGCTACGAGCAGTACTTC.

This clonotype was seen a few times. Here the CDR3 DNA reads TGTGCCAGCCCATTCACCTTTATACCATCTGTTCCGGGTTTAGGGCTGTTTTTT. It codes for CASPFTFIPSVPGLGLFF. This chain uses TRBV4-2 with TRBJ2-2; D remains unclear. V was clipped by 8 bases and J by 13 bases, with 35 bases between them. CDR3 length equals 18 residues. The germline CDR1 and CDR2 sequences are LGHNA and YNFKEQ.

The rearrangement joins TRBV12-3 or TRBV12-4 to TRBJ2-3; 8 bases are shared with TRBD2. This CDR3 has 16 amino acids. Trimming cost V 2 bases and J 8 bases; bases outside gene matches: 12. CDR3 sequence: CASSLPGLVDRGTQYF. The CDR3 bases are TGTGCCAGCAGTTTACCGGGACTAGTCGATCGTGGTACGCAGTATTTT.

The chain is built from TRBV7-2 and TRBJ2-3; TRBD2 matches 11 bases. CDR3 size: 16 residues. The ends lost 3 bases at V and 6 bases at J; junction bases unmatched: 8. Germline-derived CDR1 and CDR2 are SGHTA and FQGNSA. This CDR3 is CASSFLAGGLLDTQYF. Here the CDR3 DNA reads TGTGCCAGCAGCTTTTTAGCGGGGGGGCTCCTGGATACGCAGTATTTT.

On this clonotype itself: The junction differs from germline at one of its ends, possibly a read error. The CDR3: CASNQVLQGGHEAFF. The CDR3, as DNA: TGTGCCAGCAACCAAGTTCTACAGGGGGGACATGAAGCTTTCTTT. V is TRBV4-2 and J is TRBJ1-1; 8 bases agree with TRBD1. The CDR3 loop spans 15 amino acids. Germline V gives CDR1 LGHNA, CDR2 YNFKEQ.

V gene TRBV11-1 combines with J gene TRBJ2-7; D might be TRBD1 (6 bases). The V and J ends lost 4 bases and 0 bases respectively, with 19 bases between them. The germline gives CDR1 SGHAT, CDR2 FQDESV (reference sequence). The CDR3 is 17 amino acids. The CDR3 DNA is TGTGCCAGCAGCTCCAAACCGGGACACCCGAGCTCCTACGAGCAGTACTTC. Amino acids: CASSSKPGHPSSYEQYF.

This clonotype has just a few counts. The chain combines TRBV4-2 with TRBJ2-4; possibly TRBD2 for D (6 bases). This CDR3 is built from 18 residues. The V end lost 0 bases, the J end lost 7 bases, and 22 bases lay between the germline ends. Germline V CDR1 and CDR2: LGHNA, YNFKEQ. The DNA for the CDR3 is TGTGCCAGCAGCCAAGATGGCACGAGCGGGCCCGGCGGGAACATTCAGTACTTC. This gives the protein CASSQDGTSGPGGNIQYF.